These T cell receptor beta chains were read from a single sample in a study of blood T cell repertoires in COVID-19. Sequenced by immunoSEQ multiplex PCR; TCRdb stores in-frame clones only, minus some. In the table there are under 15,000 clones, 85% of which are singletons. Specimen: peripheral blood. The receptors come from a human donor in a cohort sampled during active COVID-19. CDR3s include the opening cysteine and the closing phenylalanine or tryptophan. A D gene is named only where the DNA matches it firmly. The size field is filled for only some rows; it gives once, few, many or a size class.

TGTGCCTGGAGTCGACTAGCGGGGAGCACAGATACGCAGTATTTT,CAWSRLAGSTDTQYF,15,.,TRBD2,TRBV30,TRBJ2-3
TGTGCCAGCAGGGCCGGACTAGCGGGGGGCACAGATACGCAGTATTTT,CASRAGLAGGTDTQYF,16,once,TRBD2,TRBV2,TRBJ2-3
TGTGCCCCACCCAGGGACAGGGTGGGGAATGAAAAACTGTTTTTT,CAPPRDRVGNEKLFF,15,few,TRBD1,TRBV6-6,TRBJ1-4
TGTGCCAGCAGTGTAGGGTGGCTGGGGACAGTTCTCTTGAACACTGAAGCTTTCTTT,CASSVGWLGTVLLNTEAFF,19,.,TRBD1,TRBV6-1,TRBJ1-1
TGCGCCAGCAGTCACACCACGGGCAGGGGTCAGCCCCAGCATTTT,CASSHTTGRGQPQHF,15,.,.,TRBV23-1,TRBJ1-5
TGTGCCAGCGCCAGCGGGGCCTACTATGGCTACACCTTC,CASASGAYYGYTF,13,.,.,TRBV3-1/TRBV3-2,TRBJ1-2
TGTGCCAGCAGTGAATTGACTGATTACGAGCAGTACTTC,CASSELTDYEQYF,13,.,.,TRBV6-1,TRBJ2-7
TGTGCCAGCAGCCCCGGACAGGGGGGAGATACGCAGTATTTT,CASSPGQGGDTQYF,14,.,TRBD1,TRBV6-6,TRBJ2-3
TGTGCCAGCAGCCGAGATACCGGGACAGGGAGCTACGAGCAGTACTTC,CASSRDTGTGSYEQYF,16,.,TRBD1,TRBV7-9,TRBJ2-7
TGTGCCTGGAGTGTAGGGGATAGGAATTCACCCCTCCACTTT,CAWSVGDRNSPLHF,14,.,.,TRBV30,TRBJ1-6
TGTGCCACCAGCAGAGATAGACAGAACTATGGCTACACCTTC,CATSRDRQNYGYTF,14,.,.,TRBV15,TRBJ1-2
TGTGCCAGCAGTGGCAGGGTCAGTGAGCAGTTCTTC,CASSGRVSEQFF,12,.,.,TRBV6-2/TRBV6-3,TRBJ2-1
TGTGCCAGCAGTTTAATGGGGACTAGCGAGAACTACGAGCAGTACTTC,CASSLMGTSENYEQYF,16,.,TRBD2,TRBV28,TRBJ2-7
TGTGCCAGCAGTTCCGGGACAGCTAGCAATCAGCCCCAGCATTTT,CASSSGTASNQPQHF,15,.,TRBD1,TRBV6-6,TRBJ1-5
TGTGCCAGCAGGGAAGGTCGACCAGGGGGGAGTTCACCCCTCCACTTT,CASREGRPGGSSPLHF,16,few,TRBD1,TRBV2,TRBJ1-6
TGTGCCATCATCGCTAGCGGGGGGAACGAGCAGTACTTC,CAIIASGGNEQYF,13,.,TRBD2,TRBV10-3,TRBJ2-7
TGTGCCAGCAGCGTACAGGGAGCTAATGAAAAACTGTTTTTT,CASSVQGANEKLFF,14,once,.,TRBV7-9,TRBJ1-4
TGCGCCAGCAGCCAATATCAGGGGGCCCACCTTATTAACTATGGCTACACCTTC,CASSQYQGAHLINYGYTF,18,.,TRBD1,TRBV4-3,TRBJ1-2
TGCAGCGTTGAAGGCCAGGGTGGGACTGAAGCTTTCTTT,CSVEGQGGTEAFF,13,.,.,TRBV29-1,TRBJ1-1
TGTGCCAGCAGTATTATACAGGCCAGTAATGAAAAACTGTTTTTT,CASSIIQASNEKLFF,15,.,.,TRBV6-5,TRBJ1-4
TGTGCCAGCAGCCCCCGACGACAGGGCCTCGGTGGGGCCAACGTCCTGACTTTC,CASSPRRQGLGGANVLTF,18,once,TRBD1,TRBV7-3,TRBJ2-6
TGCGCCAGCAGCTCCGGTGGGCAGGGGGAGCATGGCTACACCTTC,CASSSGGQGEHGYTF,15,.,TRBD1,TRBV5-1,TRBJ1-2
TGTGCCAGCAGCACCACAGGGGACCCCAACTACGAGCAGTACTTC,CASSTTGDPNYEQYF,15,.,TRBD1,TRBV7-9,TRBJ2-7
TGTGCCAGCACCCCACCGCAGGACAGCTACGAGCAGTACTTC,CASTPPQDSYEQYF,14,.,.,TRBV6-5,TRBJ2-7
TGTGCCAGTAGTCCCAGGGGCTACAATGAGCAGTTCTTC,CASSPRGYNEQFF,13,medium-sized,.,TRBV19,TRBJ2-1
TGTGCCAGCAGCTTAACCGGGACTCTCGGGGGTGAGCAGTTCTTC,CASSLTGTLGGEQFF,15,once,.,TRBV7-3,TRBJ2-1
TGTGCCAGCAGTTTCCAGGGGGCGCGGAGCTACGAGCAGTACTTC,CASSFQGARSYEQYF,15,.,TRBD1,TRBV28,TRBJ2-7
TGTGCCAGCTCACAGACAGACGAGCAGTACTTC,CASSQTDEQYF,11,.,.,TRBV18,TRBJ2-7
TGTGCCAGCAGCCGTGACAGGAGCTATGGCTACACCTTC,CASSRDRSYGYTF,13,.,.,TRBV5-4,TRBJ1-2
TGCGCCAGCAGCCAAGGGACAGACATGAACACTGAAGCTTTCTTT,CASSQGTDMNTEAFF,15,.,.,TRBV4-1,TRBJ1-1
TGTGCCAGCAGGGCCTTGACAGGGGAGAACAATCAGCCCCAGCATTTT,CASRALTGENNQPQHF,16,.,TRBD1,TRBV6-6,TRBJ1-5
TGTGCCAGCAGTTCTGGGAGGGTGTATCAGCCCCAGCATTTT,CASSSGRVYQPQHF,14,.,.,TRBV6-5,TRBJ1-5
TGTGCCAGCAGTTTTCGGACAGGGCCGTCGGGAAACACCATATATTTT,CASSFRTGPSGNTIYF,16,.,TRBD1,TRBV2,TRBJ1-3
TGTGCCAGCAGCCCACAGGGATCCAATGAGCAGTTCTTC,CASSPQGSNEQFF,13,.,.,TRBV7-9,TRBJ2-1
TGTGCCAGCAGCGCTTACCCGCAGCGGGGGGACACCGGGGAGCTGTTTTTT,CASSAYPQRGDTGELFF,17,.,TRBD2,TRBV7-9,TRBJ2-2